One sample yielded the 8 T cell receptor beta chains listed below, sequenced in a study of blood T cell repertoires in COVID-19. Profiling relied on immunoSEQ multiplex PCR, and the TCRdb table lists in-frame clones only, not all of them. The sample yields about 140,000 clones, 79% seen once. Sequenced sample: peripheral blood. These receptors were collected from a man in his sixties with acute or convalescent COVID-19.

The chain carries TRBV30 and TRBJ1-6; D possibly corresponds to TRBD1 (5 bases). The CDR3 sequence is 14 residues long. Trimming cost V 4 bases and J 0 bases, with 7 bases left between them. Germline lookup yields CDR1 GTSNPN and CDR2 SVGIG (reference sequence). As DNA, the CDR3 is TGTGCCTGGAACAGGAACTCCTATAATTCACCCCTCCACTTT. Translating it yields CAWNRNSYNSPLHF.

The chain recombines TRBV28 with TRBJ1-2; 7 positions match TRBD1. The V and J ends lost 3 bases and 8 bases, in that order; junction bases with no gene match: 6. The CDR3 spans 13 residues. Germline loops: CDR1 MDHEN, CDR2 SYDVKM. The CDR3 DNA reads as TGTGCCAGCAGTTTGGAGGGGGCGTTGGGCTACACCTTC. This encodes CASSLEGALGYTF.

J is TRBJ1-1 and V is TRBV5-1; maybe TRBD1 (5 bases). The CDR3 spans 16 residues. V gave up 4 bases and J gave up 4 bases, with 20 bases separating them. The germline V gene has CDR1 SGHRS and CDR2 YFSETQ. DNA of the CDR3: TGCGCCAGCAGCCCCCAAGGGGTAATTCAGAGCACTGAAGCTTTCTTT. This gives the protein CASSPQGVIQSTEAFF.

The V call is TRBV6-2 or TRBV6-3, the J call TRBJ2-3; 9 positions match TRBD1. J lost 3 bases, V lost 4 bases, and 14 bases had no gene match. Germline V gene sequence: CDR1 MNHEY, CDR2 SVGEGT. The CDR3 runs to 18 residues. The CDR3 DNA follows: TGTGCCAGCAGTTTCGACCACCGGGACAGGGTTGGGACAGATACGCAGTATTTT. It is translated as CASSFDHRDRVGTDTQYF.

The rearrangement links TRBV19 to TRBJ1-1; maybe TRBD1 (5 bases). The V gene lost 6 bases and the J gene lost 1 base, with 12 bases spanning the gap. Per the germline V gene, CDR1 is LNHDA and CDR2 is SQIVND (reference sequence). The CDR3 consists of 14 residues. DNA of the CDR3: TGTGCCAGTAGAGTAAAGGGGCCGAACACTGAAGCTTTCTTT. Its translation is CASRVKGPNTEAFF. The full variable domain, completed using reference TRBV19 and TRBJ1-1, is DGGITQSPKYLFRKEGQNVTLSCEQNLNHDAMYWYRQDPGQGLRLIYYSQIVNDFQKGDIAEGYSVSREKKESFPLTVTSAQKNPTAFYLCASRVKGPNTEAFFGQGTRLTVV.

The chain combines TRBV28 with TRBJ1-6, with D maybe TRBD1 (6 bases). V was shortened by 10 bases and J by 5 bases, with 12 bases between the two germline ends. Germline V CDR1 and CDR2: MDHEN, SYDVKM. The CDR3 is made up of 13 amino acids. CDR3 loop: CATVDSNNSPLHF. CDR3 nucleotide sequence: TGTGCCACCGTGGACAGTAATAATTCACCCCTCCACTTT.

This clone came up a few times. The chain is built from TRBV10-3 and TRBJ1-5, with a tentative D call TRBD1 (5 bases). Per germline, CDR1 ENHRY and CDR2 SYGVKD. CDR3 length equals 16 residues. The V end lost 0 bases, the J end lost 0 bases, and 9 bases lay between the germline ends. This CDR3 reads CAISESGGFSNQPQHF. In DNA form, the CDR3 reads TGTGCCATCAGTGAGTCGGGGGGGTTTAGCAATCAGCCCCAGCATTTT.

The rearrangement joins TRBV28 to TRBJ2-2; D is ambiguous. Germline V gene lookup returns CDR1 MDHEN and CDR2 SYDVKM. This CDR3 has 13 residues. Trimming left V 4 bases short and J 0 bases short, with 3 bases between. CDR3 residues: CASSSANTGELFF. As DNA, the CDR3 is TGTGCCAGCAGTTCAGCGAACACCGGGGAGCTGTTTTTT.